Below, 23 T cell receptor beta chains from the same sample are listed, as sequenced in a study of cytomegalovirus exposure and HLA in healthy donors. A multiplex PCR was run with 60 Vbeta primers and 13 Jbeta primers. Only in-frame clones appear in the TCRdb table, and some are missing; sequencing was by immunoSEQ multiplex PCR. The ten top clones account for 0.7% to 0.8%, within a sample of about 170,000 clones. Material for sequencing was PBMCs. These receptors all come from a woman between 18 and 30 years old in good health and CMV-seropositive.

Worth noting for this clone: The sample holds other DNA sequences that translate to the same CDR3. The V and J genes are TRBV29-1 and TRBJ1-2; 9 bases line up with TRBD1. J gave up 4 bases and V 2 bases, and 2 bases lay outside the gene matches. The CDR3 spans 13 residues. Germline values: CDR1 SQVTM, CDR2 ANQGSEA. The CDR3 DNA sequence: TGCAGCGTTGAAACAGGGGGCAGCTATGGCTACACCTTC. It yields the protein CSVETGGSYGYTF.

The CDR3 reads CASGLVKKLAGGRDTQYF. DNA for the CDR3: TGTGCTAGTGGTTTGGTCAAAAAACTAGCGGGGGGGCGAGATACGCAGTATTTT. V gene TRBV12-5 combines with J gene TRBJ2-3; 13 positions agree with TRBD2. Germline V gene data show CDR1 as LGHNT and CDR2 as FRNRAP. Trimming removed 0 bases from V and 5 bases from J; junction bases left unmatched: 8. CDR3 size: 18 residues.

The chain uses TRBV6-5 and TRBJ1-2, with a weak D call TRBD1 (5 bases). Trimming stripped 6 bases from V and 10 bases from J, with 18 bases between. The CDR3 is 13 residues long. Germline values: CDR1 MNHEY, CDR2 SVGAGI. The CDR3 sequence: CASRQAGGLDYTF. DNA for the CDR3: TGTGCCAGCAGACAGGCCGGGGGACTTGACTACACCTTC.

V gene TRBV18 combines with J gene TRBJ2-7; tentative D call: TRBD2 (5 bases). Trimming pared 2 bases from V and 2 bases from J, leaving 13 bases between. Germline assignment: CDR1 KGHSH and CDR2 LQKENI. The CDR3 runs to 15 residues. CDR3 loop: CASSPGGRRAYEQYF. The CDR3 coding sequence is TGTGCCAGCTCACCAGGCGGGCGGAGAGCCTACGAGCAGTACTTC. The variable domain in full, with the rest retrieved from reference TRBV18 and TRBJ2-7, is NAGVMQNPRHLVRRRGQEARLRCSPMKGHSHVYWYRQLPEEGLKFMVYLQKENIIDESGMPKERFSAEFPKEGPSILRIQQVVRGDSAAYFCASSPGGRRAYEQYFGPGTRLTVT.

The chain combines TRBV12-5 with TRBJ2-2; 7 bases are shared with TRBD1. This CDR3 comprises 15 residues. The junction had 8 bases not matched to a gene; V was cut back by 6 bases and J by 4 bases. Germline V gene lookup returns CDR1 LGHNT and CDR2 FRNRAP. In DNA form, the CDR3 reads TGTGCTAGTGGCCCCGGACAGGCGGGCACCGGGGAGCTGTTTTTT. Protein product: CASGPGQAGTGELFF.

The J gene is TRBJ2-7, the V gene TRBV7-8, with D possibly TRBD1 on 6 matching bases. V lost 0 bases, J lost 1 base, and 13 bases lay in between. The CDR3 is made up of 16 amino acids. CDR1 is SGHVS, CDR2 FQNEAQ, per germline. The CDR3 region is CASSLASGTQSYEQYF. Written as DNA, the CDR3 is TGTGCCAGCAGCTTAGCCTCCGGGACACAATCCTACGAGCAGTACTTC.

The chain couples TRBV7-3 to TRBJ2-3; TRBD2 aligns across 14 bases. CDR3 length: 17 residues. CDR1 is SGHTA and CDR2 is FQGTGA in the germline V gene. J lost 0 bases, V lost 5 bases, and 4 bases had no gene match. Written as DNA, the CDR3 is TGTGCCAGCAGCCGGACTAGCGGGGGGCCTAGCACAGATACGCAGTATTTT. Amino acid sequence: CASSRTSGGPSTDTQYF.

This chain uses TRBV29-1 with TRBJ2-3; 8 positions match TRBD2. With V trimmed by 6 bases and J by 4 bases, 15 bases remained unmatched. The CDR3 is 16 amino acids. Germline V CDR1 and CDR2: SQVTM, ANQGSEA. The CDR3, as DNA: TGCAGCGTGGCACATGGGGGCTCGGGGGGGGCAGATACGCAGTATTTT. Translated, it gives CSVAHGGSGGADTQYF.

The V call is TRBV14, the J call TRBJ1-1; D is unclear. The CDR3 is made up of 14 amino acids. The V gene lost 4 bases and the J gene lost 4 bases, with 13 bases spanning the gap. Germline values: CDR1 SGHDN, CDR2 FVKESK. Here the CDR3 reads CASSPRQVSTEAFF. The CDR3 coding sequence is TGTGCCAGCAGCCCGAGACAAGTCTCCACTGAAGCTTTCTTT. The full variable domain, rest sourced from reference TRBV14 and TRBJ1-1, is EAGVTQFPSHSVIEKGQTVTLRCDPISGHDNLYWYRRVMGKEIKFLLHFVKESKQDESGMPNNRFLAERTGGTYSTLKVQPAELEDSGVYFCASSPRQVSTEAFFGQGTRLTVV.

V and J are TRBV5-1 and TRBJ2-5; possible D gene TRBD1, 5 bases. The germline V gene encodes CDR1 SGHRS and CDR2 YFSETQ. The CDR3 length is 14 residues. Deletions cut 4 bases from V and 5 bases from J, with 15 bases between. CDR3 sequence: CASSPEDSRETQYF. CDR3 in DNA: TGCGCCAGCAGCCCGGAAGACAGTAGGGAGACCCAGTACTTC. Using reference TRBV5-1 and TRBJ2-5 for the parts outside the CDR3, the full variable domain is KAGVTQTPRYLIKTRGQQVTLSCSPISGHRSVSWYQQTPGQGLQFLFEYFSETQRNKGNFPGRFSGRQFSNSRSEMNVSTLELGDSALYLCASSPEDSRETQYFGPGTRLLVL.

The chain uses TRBV6-1 and TRBJ2-1; TRBD2 aligns across 14 bases. From germline, CDR1 is MNHNS and CDR2 SASEGT. The V gene end was trimmed by 5 bases and the J gene end by 6 bases; junction bases not matched to a gene: 3. CDR3 size: 15 residues. The CDR3 region is CASSPGTSGSNEQFF. For the CDR3, the DNA is TGTGCCAGCAGTCCCGGGACTAGCGGGAGCAATGAGCAGTTCTTC.

The rearrangement joins TRBV5-6 to TRBJ1-1, with D perhaps matching TRBD1 (6 bases). Trimming stripped 0 bases from V and 4 bases from J, with 13 bases between. This CDR3 contains 15 residues. Germline assignment: CDR1 SGHDT and CDR2 YYEEEE. CDR3 amino acids: CASSLVGGRITEAFF. Here the CDR3 DNA reads TGTGCCAGCAGCTTGGTCGGGGGGCGAATCACTGAAGCTTTCTTT.

V is TRBV5-1 and J is TRBJ1-4, with a possible D match to TRBD1 (5 bases). The CDR3 contains 15 residues. Germline CDR1 reads SGHRS; CDR2 reads YFSETQ. Trimming removed 4 bases at V and 8 bases at J, with 18 bases between. The CDR3, as DNA: TGCGCCAGCAGCCCCGAGGTGGGGGGGGAGGAAAAACTGTTTTTT. This translates into CASSPEVGGEEKLFF.

The rearrangement links TRBV7-2 to TRBJ2-1; D perhaps matches TRBD2 (6 bases). The CDR3 totals 13 residues. Trimming shortened V by 3 bases and J by 5 bases, and 8 bases separated the two germline ends. Per germline, CDR1 SGHTA and CDR2 FQGNSA. CDR3 region: CASSFGGNNEQFF. In DNA, the CDR3 is TGTGCCAGCAGCTTCGGGGGTAACAATGAGCAGTTCTTC. Supplemented by reference TRBV7-2 and TRBJ2-1, the full variable domain reads GAGVSQSPSNKVTEKGKDVELRCDPISGHTALYWYRQSLGQGLEFLIYFQGNSAPDKSGLPSDRFSAERTGGSVSTLTIQRTQQEDSAVYLCASSFGGNNEQFFGPGTRLTVL.

The chain has TRBV11-2 and TRBJ2-7; D might be TRBD2 (6 bases). The CDR3 contains 13 residues. The germline V gene encodes CDR1 SGHAT and CDR2 FQNNGV. Trimming removed 5 bases at V and 7 bases at J, with 15 bases between. The CDR3 coding sequence is TGTGCCAGCAGCCTGGACTACCCCTCTGAGCAGTACTTC. This codes for CASSLDYPSEQYF.

In DNA form, the CDR3 reads TGTGCCAGCAGCTTAAGTAGCGGGGGGGCCGAAATTGATGAGCAGTTCTTC. Translating it yields CASSLSSGGAEIDEQFF. This chain uses TRBV7-9 with TRBJ2-1; TRBD2 agrees at 11 bases. CDR1 and CDR2 from the germline V gene are SEHNR and FQNEAQ (reference sequence). This CDR3 is built from 17 residues. Unmatched junction bases numbered 11, after V lost 2 bases and J lost 8 bases.

This chain connects TRBV5-1 to TRBJ1-1; D remains unclear. The CDR3 has 13 residues. V was shortened by 4 bases and J by 4 bases, with 11 bases between the two germline ends. Looked up from germline, CDR1 is SGHRS and CDR2 is YFSETQ. CDR3 residues: CASSLDGSTEAFF. The DNA of the CDR3 is TGCGCCAGCAGCCTGGACGGGTCCACTGAAGCTTTCTTT.

This chain uses TRBV5-1 with TRBJ1-1, with D perhaps TRBD1 (5 bases). V shed 0 bases and J shed 0 bases, with 6 bases lying between them. Germline values: CDR1 SGHRS, CDR2 YFSETQ. The CDR3 loop spans 14 amino acids. CDR3 in amino acids: CASSLEGMNTEAFF. The CDR3 DNA sequence: TGCGCCAGCAGCTTGGAGGGGATGAACACTGAAGCTTTCTTT.

This rearrangement joins TRBV5-6 to TRBJ1-3; TRBD1 agrees at 7 bases. The CDR3 spans 19 residues. The ends lost 3 bases at V and 1 base at J; junction bases unmatched: 16. Germline CDR1 is SGHDT and CDR2 is YYEEEE. The CDR3 loop reads CASSSPPWRGRPSGNTIYF. For the CDR3, the DNA is TGTGCCAGCAGCTCTCCCCCATGGAGGGGGCGGCCGTCTGGAAACACCATATATTTT.

The chain combines TRBV14 with TRBJ2-2; D is undetermined. The CDR3 loop spans 14 amino acids. Germline CDR1 and CDR2: SGHDN and FVKESK. V was trimmed by 2 bases and J by 1 base, leaving 5 bases between them. CDR3 in DNA: TGTGCCAGCAGCCAATACTTGAACACCGGGGAGCTGTTTTTT. Residues: CASSQYLNTGELFF.

The genes are TRBV29-1 and TRBJ1-5; D is unclear. This CDR3 is 13 amino acids long. Germline CDR1 and CDR2: SQVTM and ANQGSEA. Trimming stripped 0 bases from V and 6 bases from J, with 9 bases between. CDR3 in amino acids: CSVEEIVGQPQHF. CDR3 nucleotide sequence: TGCAGCGTTGAAGAAATCGTCGGTCAGCCCCAGCATTTT.

Points on this clone: One junction end disagrees with the germline gene, perhaps due to a read error. CDR3 DNA: TGTGCCAACAGCTTATTACAGGCCTCCTACGAGCAGTACTTC. It is translated as CANSLLQASYEQYF. The chain links TRBV5-6 to TRBJ2-7, with D possibly TRBD1 on 5 matching bases. Germline V gene data show CDR1 as SGHDT and CDR2 as YYEEEE. The CDR3 is 14 residues long.

V and J are TRBV15 and TRBJ2-1; 8 nucleotides line up with TRBD2. V shed 4 bases, J shed 2 bases, and the junction held 7 bases outside the gene matches. Germline V gene sequence: CDR1 LNHNV, CDR2 YYDKDF (reference sequence). There are 16 residues in the CDR3. CDR3 sequence (DNA): TGTGCCACCAGCACCTTCGCTAGCGGGCCCTACAATGAGCAGTTCTTC. Encoded protein: CATSTFASGPYNEQFF.